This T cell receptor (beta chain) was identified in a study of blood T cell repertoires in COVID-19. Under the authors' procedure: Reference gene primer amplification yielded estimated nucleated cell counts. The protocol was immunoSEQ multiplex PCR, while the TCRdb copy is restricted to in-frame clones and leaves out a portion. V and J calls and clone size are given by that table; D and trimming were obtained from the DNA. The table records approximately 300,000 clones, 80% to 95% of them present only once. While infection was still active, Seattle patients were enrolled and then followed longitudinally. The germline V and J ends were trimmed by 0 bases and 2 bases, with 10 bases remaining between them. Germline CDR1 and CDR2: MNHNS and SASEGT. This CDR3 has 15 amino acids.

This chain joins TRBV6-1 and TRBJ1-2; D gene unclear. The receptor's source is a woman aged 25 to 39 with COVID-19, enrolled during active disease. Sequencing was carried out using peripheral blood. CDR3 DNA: TGTGCCAGCAGTGAAGCTCGGGCGGGCAACTATGGCTACACCTTC. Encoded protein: CASSEARAGNYGYTF.